This T cell receptor (beta chain) comes out of a study of T cell responses to AZD1222 COVID-19 vaccine. V gave up 2 bases and J gave up 7 bases, with 12 bases separating them. From germline, CDR1 is MNHEY and CDR2 SVGAGI. This CDR3 has 15 residues. Sequenced by immunoSEQ multiplex PCR; TCRdb stores in-frame clones only, minus some. This table holds fewer than 150,000 clones, about nine tenths found once. The V and J genes are TRBV6-5 and TRBJ1-6, with D unresolved. This sample comprised peripheral blood, obtained on day 0 of AZD1222 vaccination. The origin of this receptor is an adult in good health. The CDR3: CASSYAVQANSPLHF. CDR3 nucleotide sequence: TGTGCCAGCAGTTACGCGGTGCAGGCCAATTCACCCCTCCACTTT.